These 2 T cell receptor beta chains came from one sample sequenced in a study of blood T cell repertoires in COVID-19. The table came from immunoSEQ multiplex PCR; TCRdb's copy has only in-frame clones and leaves some out. Among about 110,000 clones listed, less than 85% were seen once. The sequencing sample was made of peripheral blood. All receptors come from a woman of 80 years or more with acute or convalescent COVID-19.

The rearrangement joins TRBV14 to TRBJ2-4; D gene unclear. Germline CDR1 SGHDN, CDR2 FVKESK. The CDR3 contains 16 residues. V was clipped by 0 bases and J by 0 bases, with 9 bases between them. The CDR3 region is CASSQDLTLAKNIQYF. In DNA form, the CDR3 reads TGTGCCAGCAGCCAAGATCTAACCTTAGCCAAAAACATTCAGTACTTC.

The chain carries TRBV3-1 (or the pseudogene TRBV3-2) and TRBJ2-1, with 10 bases matching TRBD2. Germline-derived CDR1 and CDR2 are LGHDT and YNNKEL (reference sequence). V shed 7 bases, J shed 1 base, and the junction held 7 bases outside the gene matches. The CDR3 is made up of 16 amino acids. The CDR3 loop reads CASIMGAGGSYNEQFF. As DNA, the CDR3 is TGTGCCAGCATTATGGGAGCGGGAGGGTCCTACAATGAGCAGTTCTTC.